A single sample gave rise to the 10 T cell receptor beta chains below, sequenced in a study of blood T cell repertoires in COVID-19. Profiled with immunoSEQ multiplex PCR; TCRdb holds only in-frame clones, not every one. The sample carries 150,000 to 200,000 clones, about 79% recorded once. Sequences were obtained from PBMCs or T cells enriched from blood (not recorded which). These receptors all come from a man aged 45 to 65 who had recovered from COVID-19.

The rearrangement links TRBV6-5 to TRBJ2-5; D is possibly TRBD1 (7 bases). Per germline, CDR1 MNHEY and CDR2 SVGAGI. The ends were cut back, 10 bases at V and 5 bases at J, with 17 bases in the middle. This CDR3 is 13 amino acids long. The CDR3 region is CATLEGAGETQYF. CDR3 sequence (DNA): TGTGCCACCCTGGAGGGGGCCGGTGAGACCCAGTACTTC.

The chain has TRBV24-1 and TRBJ2-3, with 10 bases fitting TRBD1. The CDR3 contains 15 residues. Germline V gives CDR1 KGHDR, CDR2 SFDVKD. With V trimmed by 8 bases and J by 0 bases, 4 bases remained unmatched. The CDR3 sequence is CATKPGQGSTDTQYF. In DNA, the CDR3 is TGTGCCACCAAACCGGGACAGGGGAGCACAGATACGCAGTATTTT.

This chain joins TRBV30 and TRBJ2-3; 8 bases are shared with TRBD1. Per germline, CDR1 GTSNPN and CDR2 SVGIG (reference sequence). This CDR3 spans 12 amino acids. V gave up 4 bases and J gave up 4 bases; unmatched junction bases: 1. This CDR3 is CAWTGGSDTQYF. CDR3 sequence (DNA): TGTGCCTGGACAGGGGGCTCAGATACGCAGTATTTT.

The chain combines TRBV5-4 with TRBJ1-2; D possibly corresponds to TRBD1 (5 bases). Germline values: CDR1 SGHNT, CDR2 YYREEE (reference sequence). The CDR3 is 15 residues long. V lost 4 bases to trimming and J lost 1 base, with 14 bases between them. The CDR3 reads CASSPPAGLNYGYTF. CDR3 DNA sequence: TGTGCCAGCAGCCCGCCAGCAGGGCTTAACTATGGCTACACCTTC.

The chain has TRBV12-3 or TRBV12-4 and TRBJ1-4, with 10 bases lining up with TRBD1. Unmatched junction bases numbered 2, after V lost 6 bases and J lost 7 bases. This CDR3 is 13 amino acids long. The DNA of the CDR3 is TGTGCCAGCAGAAGGGACAGGGGTGAAAAACTGTTTTTT. It specifies CASRRDRGEKLFF.

This clone was observed a handful of times. This chain connects TRBV18 to TRBJ1-3; D perhaps matches TRBD1 (6 bases). The V gene's germline CDR1 is KGHSH and CDR2 LQKENI. Trimming took 5 bases from V and 1 from J, leaving 12 bases between them. CDR3 size: 15 residues. The chain's CDR3 is CASSSGTGSGNTIYF. CDR3 bases: TGTGCCAGCTCATCCGGAACAGGGTCTGGAAACACCATATATTTT.

CDR3 DNA: TGTGCCAGTAGTATTTTGGGGCGACGCTACGAGCAGTACTTC. Protein: CASSILGRRYEQYF. This chain links TRBV19 with TRBJ2-7; the D gene is possibly TRBD1 (5 bases). Trimming cost V 3 bases and J 3 bases, with 12 bases left between them. The CDR3 is made up of 14 amino acids. Germline V gene lookup returns CDR1 LNHDA and CDR2 SQIVND (reference sequence).

The V gene is TRBV7-9, the J gene TRBJ1-5, with D maybe TRBD1 (6 bases). The germline V gene encodes CDR1 SEHNR and CDR2 FQNEAQ (reference sequence). V was shortened by 0 bases and J by 11 bases, with 17 bases between the two germline ends. The CDR3 runs 15 residues. In DNA form, the CDR3 reads TGTGCCAGCAGCTTAGCGTTGGCAGGGGAGGGGACCCAGCATTTT. Translation: CASSLALAGEGTQHF.

The chain has TRBV6-1 and TRBJ1-1; the D is unclear. Trimming shortened V by 0 bases and J by 2 bases, and 4 bases separated the two germline ends. Germline V gives CDR1 MNHNS, CDR2 SASEGT. The CDR3 is 13 residues long. For the CDR3, the DNA is TGTGCCAGCAGTGAAGCGGCCAACACTGAAGCTTTCTTT. As protein: CASSEAANTEAFF.

This clone was picked up many times. The rearrangement joins TRBV27 to TRBJ1-1; D uncertain. In germline, CDR1 is MNHEY, CDR2 SMNVEV (reference sequence). This CDR3 is 15 amino acids long. V was pared by 2 bases and J by 0 bases, with 10 bases between. Written as DNA, the CDR3 is TGTGCCAGCAGTTTAGGTCGTGCAGTGAACACTGAAGCTTTCTTT. It codes for CASSLGRAVNTEAFF.